This is a list of T cell receptor beta chains from one sample in a study of blood T cell repertoires in COVID-19. The protocol was immunoSEQ multiplex PCR, while the TCRdb copy is restricted to in-frame clones and leaves out a portion. The table records some 320,000 clones, under 90% of them present only once. Sequences were obtained from PBMCs or T cells enriched from blood (not recorded which). All receptors derive from a woman between 50 and 59 years old who had been exposed to COVID-19. CDR3s include the opening cysteine and the closing phenylalanine or tryptophan. The order of the fields is V gene, D gene, J gene, clone size, CDR3 DNA, CDR3 protein. A D gene is named only where the DNA matches it firmly. A clone size is listed for some rows: how often the clone was seen (once, few, many), or a class if it is expanded.

TRBV6-2/TRBV6-3	TRBD1	TRBJ2-3	-	TGTGCCAGCAGTCCGGGACAGAACACAGATACGCAGTATTTT	CASSPGQNTDTQYF
TRBV5-4	TRBD1	TRBJ1-2	-	TGTGCCAGCAGCCCGGACAGGGCAATTGGTGGCTACACCTTC	CASSPDRAIGGYTF
TRBV30	TRBD1	TRBJ2-5	-	TGTGCCTGGAGTGTACAGGGGGCGAGGGAGACCCAGTACTTC	CAWSVQGARETQYF
TRBV19	TRBD2	TRBJ2-3	-	TGTGCCAGTAGTATTACTAGCGGGGGATACACAGATACGCAGTATTTT	CASSITSGGYTDTQYF
TRBV6-2/TRBV6-3	TRBD1	TRBJ1-5	-	TGTGCCAGCAGTTACCGCGGGACAGGAGATCAGCCCCAGCATTTT	CASSYRGTGDQPQHF
TRBV10-1	TRBD2	TRBJ2-3	-	TGCGCCATCGAACTGCGGGGGGCGAGTGGCACAGATACGCAGTATTTT	CAIELRGASGTDTQYF
TRBV6-5	-	TRBJ1-2	-	TGTGCCAGCAACTCACAGAATAACTATGGCTACACCTTC	CASNSQNNYGYTF
TRBV4-2	-	TRBJ2-1	-	TGTGCCAGCAGCCAAGAGGGACACCTCTCCTACAATGAGCAGTTCTTC	CASSQEGHLSYNEQFF
TRBV18	TRBD2	TRBJ2-7	-	TGTGCCAGCTCACTCGGACTAGCGGGGAGCTACTACGAGCAGTACTTC	CASSLGLAGSYYEQYF
TRBV2	TRBD1	TRBJ1-6	-	TGTGCCAGCAGTCAATTGACAGGGGGTCCATCACCCCTCCACTTT	CASSQLTGGPSPLHF
TRBV3-1/TRBV3-2	-	TRBJ1-2	-	TGTGCCAGCAGCCAAGAGAGGAGGGGGGGAGGGTATGGCTACACCTTC	CASSQERRGGGYGYTF
TRBV6-5	-	TRBJ1-5	-	TGTGCCAGCGGTTCTGCAGGGCATAGCAATCAGCCCCAGCATTTT	CASGSAGHSNQPQHF
TRBV6-4	-	TRBJ1-2	-	TGTGCCAGCAGTGTAGGGATTGGAGGGACTGGTGGCTACACCTTC	CASSVGIGGTGGYTF
TRBV7-2	-	TRBJ1-5	-	TGTGCCAGCAGCTTAGACAGGGTTTCTCAGCCCCAGCATTTT	CASSLDRVSQPQHF
TRBV28	TRBD1	TRBJ1-4	-	TGTGCCAGCAGCAAGGACAGGGGGCGGGCAACTAATGAAAAACTGTTTTTT	CASSKDRGRATNEKLFF
TRBV28	-	TRBJ1-5	-	TGTGCCAGCAGTTTATCCGGCAAGACAGCAACCAATCAGCCCCAGCATTTT	CASSLSGKTATNQPQHF
TRBV28	TRBD1	TRBJ2-7	-	TGTGCCAGCAGTGTCCGACGTGGACAGGGTTACGAGCAGTACTTC	CASSVRRGQGYEQYF
TRBV5-1	TRBD1	TRBJ2-2	-	TGCGCCAGCAGCCCCGACAGGGCCGGCACCGGGGAGCTGTTTTTT	CASSPDRAGTGELFF
TRBV28	-	TRBJ1-2	-	TGTGCCAGCAGTTTACTCTCGGACGGGGGTAACTATGGCTACACCTTC	CASSLLSDGGNYGYTF
TRBV19	-	TRBJ2-7	-	TGTGCCAGTAGTATGATAGAATCCTACGAGCAGTACTTC	CASSMIESYEQYF
TRBV3-1/TRBV3-2	TRBD1	TRBJ1-1	few	TGTGCCAGCAGCGGGCGGGACAGGGGGAACACTGAAGCTTTCTTT	CASSGRDRGNTEAFF
TRBV14	-	TRBJ1-2	-	TGTGCCAGCAGCCTCTTCACAGGGCCGTATGGCTACACCTTC	CASSLFTGPYGYTF
TRBV12-3/TRBV12-4	-	TRBJ1-1	-	TGTGCCAGCAGTTCGGCGGGTCACAACGAAGCTTTCTTT	CASSSAGHNEAFF
TRBV3-1/TRBV3-2	TRBD2	TRBJ2-5	-	TGTGCCAGCAGCCCGAGCGGGGGGGGAGAGACCCAGTACTTC	CASSPSGGGETQYF
TRBV6-5	-	TRBJ2-5	-	TGTGCCAGCAGTCCCCTTCGCGGAGCCCAAGAGACCCAGTACTTC	CASSPLRGAQETQYF
TRBV28	-	TRBJ1-5	-	TGTGCCAGCAGTTTTGTCCAGGGTCTCAATCAGCCCCAGCATTTT	CASSFVQGLNQPQHF
TRBV25-1	-	TRBJ1-2	-	TGTGCCAGCAGTGAACCCCTTGGTTCCAATCAGGGAAACTATGGCTACACCTTC	CASSEPLGSNQGNYGYTF
TRBV28	TRBD1	TRBJ1-5	-	TGTGCCAGCAGTTACGACAGGGCTACAAGTAATCAGCCCCAGCATTTT	CASSYDRATSNQPQHF
TRBV28	-	TRBJ1-2	-	TGTGCCAGCAGTCTCGGACAGACGAGCTATGGCTACACCTTC	CASSLGQTSYGYTF
TRBV5-1	-	TRBJ1-5	few	TGCGCCAGCAGCTTGGATGGAGGGGACCAGCCCCAGCATTTT	CASSLDGGDQPQHF
TRBV2	-	TRBJ1-5	-	TGTGCCAGCAGTAAAGAGGAGAATAGCAATCAGCCCCAGCATTTT	CASSKEENSNQPQHF
TRBV3-1/TRBV3-2	-	TRBJ2-5	-	TGTGCCAGCAGCCTACGGGGGCAAGAGACCCAGTACTTC	CASSLRGQETQYF
TRBV5-1	-	TRBJ1-1	-	TGCGCCAGCAGTTCTGGCACGGGGAACACTGAAGCTTTCTTT	CASSSGTGNTEAFF
TRBV5-1	TRBD1	TRBJ1-1	-	TGCGCCAGCCGCCAGGCAGGGGGGTTTGAAGCTTTCTTT	CASRQAGGFEAFF
TRBV18	TRBD1	TRBJ1-3	-	TGTGCCAGCTCACATGGGACAGGGGGTCTCGGAAACACCATATATTTT	CASSHGTGGLGNTIYF
TRBV28	-	TRBJ1-2	-	TGTGCCAGCAGTTCCCCAGTGGGGGCCTATGGCTACACCTTC	CASSSPVGAYGYTF
TRBV7-9	TRBD1	TRBJ1-2	-	TGTGCCAGCAGCGAACAGGGGGAAGGGTATGGCTACACCTTC	CASSEQGEGYGYTF
TRBV5-1	-	TRBJ1-2	-	TGCGCCAGCAGCCTTGCCCCAGGGGAATCTGGTGGCTACACCTTC	CASSLAPGESGGYTF
TRBV7-8	TRBD1	TRBJ1-5	-	TGTGCCAGCAGCTTAGCGCGGGGACAGGGGTCCAATCAGCCCCAGCATTTT	CASSLARGQGSNQPQHF
TRBV5-4	TRBD1	TRBJ2-7	many	TGTGCCAGCAGCTCACGGGACAGAGGCCTCTACGAGCAGTACTTC	CASSSRDRGLYEQYF
TRBV9	TRBD2	TRBJ2-5	-	TGTGCCAGCAGCGTAAGCGGGGGCCTACAGGAGACCCAGTACTTC	CASSVSGGLQETQYF
TRBV4-1	TRBD1	TRBJ1-1	-	TGCGCCAGCAGCCAGACACAGGGGAGGAGGACTGAAGCTTTCTTT	CASSQTQGRRTEAFF
TRBV18	-	TRBJ1-3	-	TGTGCCAGCTCACCCCAGGGATCTTCGGGAAACACCATATATTTT	CASSPQGSSGNTIYF
TRBV18	-	TRBJ1-1	-	TGTGCCAGCTCACCCCGACTTGACGCGGCTTTCTTT	CASSPRLDAAFF
TRBV2	-	TRBJ1-2	-	TGTGCCAGCACTCTCACAGGGTTGGGCGGCTACACCTTC	CASTLTGLGGYTF
TRBV2	TRBD1	TRBJ1-3	-	TGTGCCAGCAGCACCGGGACAGATGGAAACACCATATATTTT	CASSTGTDGNTIYF
TRBV29-1	TRBD1	TRBJ2-1	-	TGCAGCGCATCACCGGACAGGGGGACCTACAATGAGCAGTTCTTC	CSASPDRGTYNEQFF
TRBV30	-	TRBJ2-7	-	TGTGCCTTTACCGGACAGACCTACGAGCAGTACTTC	CAFTGQTYEQYF
TRBV2	TRBD1	TRBJ1-1	few	TGTGCCAGCAGTGAGTGGACAGGGCAAGCTTTCTTT	CASSEWTGQAFF
TRBV12-3/TRBV12-4	-	TRBJ2-3	-	TGTGCCAGCAGTTTCGGGAGAGATACGCAGTATTTT	CASSFGRDTQYF
TRBV6-1	-	TRBJ2-2	once	TGTGCCAGCAGTGATGTAACAGTGAACACCGGGGAGCTGTTTTTT	CASSDVTVNTGELFF